Sequencing of this T cell receptor (beta chain) was carried out in a study of cytomegalovirus exposure and HLA in healthy donors (dated by TCRdb to the late 2010s). At the level of the whole study: In an earlier analysis of under 600 of the donors, about 270 Gb of sequence data and 90 million to 120 million unique TCR beta sequences from about 190 million T cells were reported. The study aimed to test whether signatures of past pathogen exposure could be identified by cataloging public T cell receptors. In a later analysis, previously published TCR beta repertoires from hundreds of donors were re-analyzed and high-resolution HLA genotyping was added so that TCR occurrence patterns could be studied. An earlier analysis of approximately 640 of the donors applied high-throughput TCR beta sequencing to assess whether each TCR beta V gene segment acted as functional or pseudogenic. High-throughput TCR immunosequencing, statistical association of individual TCRs with disease status, and machine learning were combined to predict cytomegalovirus infection status. An early release covering just under 650 HLA-typed donors comprised 300 to 350 gigabases of sequencing data and 85 million to 100 million unique TCR sequences. In the later analysis, no new phenotypic data were used to find candidate immune exposures; instead, reliance was placed on TCR beta sequences and their occurrence across donors. The study profiled the T cell repertoires of approximately 700 subjects by immunosequencing and related them to cytomegalovirus serostatus. A separate validation cohort of roughly 120 different subjects was used in addition to the approximately 610-subject first cohort. Roughly five DR-DQ haplotypes were handled as single units for association and clustering because linkage in the cohort was strong. Typing coverage differed by locus: A, B, C, DRB1 and DQB1 were typed in about 620-630 donors, DQA1 in 500 to 550, DPA1 in approximately 600, and DPB1 in roughly 450. HLA typing covered class I and class II loci at four-digit resolution. The genetic ancestry cluster associated with self-reported Caucasian donors included around 76% of the roughly 400 genotyped donors. Every discovery cohort repertoire had been produced on one sequencing platform. Donor age, sex, ethnicity and CMV serostatus were compiled together with the repertoire data. Across some 400 genotyped donors of the cohort, an average of approximately 240,000 unique TCR beta nucleotide sequences per donor were sequenced, and roughly 17% of those sequences were non-productive. A later genetic analysis took genome-wide SNP genotypes for about 60% of the roughly 670 donors and used that subset as a discovery cohort.

Broad study findings and their caveats: In a later analysis, several top co-occurrence clusters were reported to appear linked to parvovirus B19, influenza, CMV and Epstein-Barr virus. In vitro tests confirmed that a few of the cytomegalovirus-associated TCR beta chains recognize cytomegalovirus antigens. Broadly in line with IMGT annotations, most TCR beta V segments showed up in productive rearrangements about 87% or about 30% of the time in an earlier analysis of under 700 of the donors. According to the authors, the approach could potentially be generalized to other disease states and immunological phenotypes. Across donors, most TCR sequences were observed very rarely, whereas some public TCRs were present in many individuals. When HLA alleles, especially DR and DQ, strongly co-occurred, TCR associations were difficult to assign to individual alleles. Linkage disequilibrium might explain the correlated functional status among segregating V segments, but an unknown experimental factor could not be excluded. The only immune exposure information available for the cohort was CMV serostatus. The study listed around 160 TCR beta chains as associated with cytomegalovirus. HLA typing was unavailable for some donors at each locus, so association tests used only the typed subset. The cohort was sequenced for TCR beta chains only, and without alpha or paired-chain data the features that could be detected were limited. Approximately 16 rarely observed V segments, including chromosome 9 orphons, were excluded from the earlier analysis of just under 600 of the donors because counts were too low. According to a later genetic analysis, donors in an Asian-associated ancestry cluster had fewer N-insertions in productive TCRs than the approximately 630-donor mean. Most CMV-associated TCR beta chains appeared to be HLA-restricted in a later analysis, and the HLA associations seemed to be driven largely by CMV exposure. Roughly uniform sequencing depth across donors was assumed in presence/absence analyses, although this assumption may not hold. The classifier was reported to diagnose cytomegalovirus status with high specificity and sensitivity in both the original and validation cohorts. A cluster of highly shared sequence variants was judged likely to represent a technical artifact of the sequencing pipeline. A further reported finding was that TCR beta sequences accurately predicted the HLA-A and HLA-B alleles for most subjects in the first cohort. In a later analysis, the rate of TCR association differed among HLA loci, with DRB1 alleles having the most associated TCRs and HLA-C alleles having the fewest. V-gene and J-gene trimming of TCR beta chains was associated with a missense DCLRE1C variant in a later genetic analysis, and the association was replicated in an independent cohort. Compared with equally common non-associated chains, HLA-associated TCR beta chains in a later analysis were more clonally expanded and had lower generation probabilities. In a later analysis, about 17,000 TCR beta sequences were associated with specific HLA alleles at a false discovery rate of 0.05.

The library was made by the immunoSEQ multiplex PCR assay. For the multiplex PCR, a mixture combining 60 forward primers for TCR Vbeta segments and 13 reverse primers for TCR Jbeta segments was used. The CDR3 region of rearranged TCR beta genes was amplified from genomic DNA by a multiplex PCR assay. The amplified TCR beta libraries were sequenced on the Illumina HiSeq System as 87-base-pair reads. Turning to the authors' computational methods: Across the roughly 670 repertoires, a later analysis counted roughly 77 million unique TCR beta chains, roughly 11 million of which were shared by at least two donors. Raw reads were error-corrected and collapsed into unique sequences by a nearest-neighbor algorithm in which closely related sequences were merged to remove PCR and sequencing errors. V, D and J gene segments were assigned by aligning CDR3 sequences to IMGT reference sequences. For a sequence to be retained, a match of at least six nucleotides was required to both a V gene segment and a J gene segment. Rearrangements were classified as productive when the CDR3 lacked stop codons and remained in frame with V and J, and all other rearrangements were classified as non-productive. CDR3 was defined according to IMGT convention as the region running from the second conserved V-encoded cysteine to the conserved J-encoded phenylalanine. The earlier analysis of 500 to 650 of the donors excluded any sequence lacking an unambiguous match to a single V gene segment. In an earlier analysis of around 600 of the donors, V segments were called functional above 56.7% productive rearrangements and were called segregating when the between-donor standard deviation exceeded 5%. A statistical classification framework was developed to diagnose cytomegalovirus status using the catalog of TCR beta chain sequences. In a later analysis, V and J genes were assigned by comparing TCR nucleotide sequences against IMGT/GENE-DB human TR gene sequences. The TCRdist pipeline was used in a later analysis to assign CDR3 sequences and most-parsimonious VDJ recombination scenarios. A later analysis defined each TCR beta chain by its CDR3 amino acid sequence plus V-gene family, and excluded reads lacking a unique V-gene family. To address suspected cross-contamination and a sequencing artifact, a later analysis removed under 600 highly shared, low-generation-probability nucleotide sequences. For each public chain, a later analysis derived a clonal expansion index from normalized ranks of inferred template counts within each repertoire. A later analysis computed generation probabilities with a VDJ recombination model fitted to out-of-frame rearrangements, and checked the results against IGoR. In a later analysis, TCR-TCR, TCR-HLA and TCR-CMV co-occurrence was scored with hypergeometric tests, and a repertoire-size bias correction was applied to TCR pairs. To estimate false discovery rates, a later analysis permuted the HLA or CMV assignments 20 times. In a later analysis, co-occurring TCRs were grouped using DBSCAN, and TCRdist sequence similarity was added for clustering within HLA-allele-positive subsets. Co-occurrence clustering excluded repertoires with fewer than 30,000 or more than 120,000 public chains, plus five with anomalous nucleotide sharing. TCRdb's version of the immuneACCESS table is confined to in-frame rearrangements and falls short of the full clone set. An unresolved V gene accounts for under half of the shortfall where checked; the remainder is of unknown origin. The V and J calls and clone size were taken over from that table, and D and trimming were inferred from the DNA. The sample table lists about 120,000 clones, around 77% of them with a count of one. The top ten clonotypes cover less than 4% of the sample.

The cohort comprised under 700 healthy bone marrow donors. At the time of sampling, all cohort members were nominally healthy, though unrecorded immune exposures were likely present. CMV serostatus was recorded as positive for 250 to 300 and negative for about 55% of the roughly 700 cohort members, whereas no CMV serostatus was recorded for the donor in question. Each donor provided a peripheral blood sample, and peripheral blood mononuclear cells were used for TCR beta sequencing. Genomic DNA was extracted from the blood cell samples with the Qiagen DNeasy Blood Extraction Kit. Of note for this clone: What antigen it recognizes has not been identified. It has no much larger one-base neighbor in the sample; base qualities were not kept.

The sequenced sample was PBMCs. The TCR sequence derives from a human donor in good health.

CDR3 region: CASSPLGLAGTGELFF. In nucleotides, the sequence is TGTGCCAGCAGCCCCCTCGGTCTAGCAGGCACCGGGGAGCTGTTTTTT. The V and J genes are TRBV11-3 and TRBJ2-2, and perhaps TRBD2 as D gene, on 5 matching bases. The CDR3 runs 16 amino acids, cysteine and phenylalanine included. The only DNA kept is the CDR3, 48 bases in frame from the first base. From the germline V gene, CDR1 is SGHNT and CDR2 is YENEEA. V is shortened by 5 bases, J by 4 bases, and the region joining them spans 17 bases. The entire variable domain, with the stretches around the CDR3 drawn from the reference TRBV11-3 and TRBJ2-2 proteins, is EAGVVQSPRYKIIEKKQPVAFWCNPISGHNTLYWYLQNLGQGPELLIRYENEEAVDDSQLPKDRFSAERLKGVDSTLKIQPAELGDSAVYLCASSPLGLAGTGELFFGEGSRLTVL.